This T cell receptor (beta chain) was recovered during a study of tissue T cells after allogeneic stem cell transplantation. General study points: The patient cohort was small and clinically heterogeneous, with limited sampling depth. Tissue-detected TCR repertoire was only partly captured by blood and spleen T cells. The study did not identify alloreactive or antigen-specific tissue TCRs, and some clones might be persisting host cells.

Profiled with immunoSEQ multiplex PCR; TCRdb holds only in-frame clones, not every one. There are about 22,000 clones in the sample; 72% occur only once, and about 0.71% lies in the top ten. The CDR3 length is 15 residues. The V end lost 1 base, the J end lost 0 bases, and 6 bases lay between the germline ends. CDR1 is LGHNA and CDR2 is YSYQKL in the germline V gene. The table lists this clone with a few counts. Antigen unknown. Here the gene names and germline are mouse. The CDR3 goes on 1 residue after the read ends, and that part is filled in from the germline J gene. This rearrangement joins TRBV2 to TRBJ1-4; D might be TRBD1 (5 bases). The source is a female BALB/c mouse in good health. The strain's MHC: H2-d. The specimen was spleen. The CDR3 reads CASSQGQLSNERLFF. The CDR3 bases that were read are TGTGCCAGCAGCCAAGGACAGCTTTCCAACGAAAGATTATTT.